This T cell receptor (beta chain) was found in a study of blood T cell repertoires in COVID-19. Turning to the study itself: COVID-19 samples, acute and convalescent, were from the United States, Italy and Spain. Sources were T cells, B-cell-depleted T cells, or PBMCs; the material itself was cDNA or gDNA.

Per the original methods: Nucleated cell counts were estimated from reference gene primer amplification. Libraries were prepared by immunoSEQ multiplex PCR; TCRdb keeps only in-frame clonotypes and omits some of them. The V and J calls and the clone size are those of that table, but D and trimming were determined from the DNA. Of 450,000 or so clones listed, approximately 89% are singletons. The CDR3 extends over 14 amino acids. The germline V gene encodes CDR1 SGHRS and CDR2 YFSETQ. Trimming stripped 2 bases from V and 5 bases from J, with 11 bases between. The sequence was collected from a man aged 18-30 years with COVID-19, enrolled during active disease. The gene calls are TRBV5-1 and TRBJ2-4, with a possible D match to TRBD2 (6 bases). Sequencing used peripheral blood. CDR3 nucleotides: TGCGCCAGCAGCTTCGGGGGTTCTCAAAACATTCAGTACTTC. Amino acid sequence: CASSFGGSQNIQYF.